This TCR beta chain was found in a study of blood T cell repertoires in COVID-19. This CDR3 spans 16 amino acids. V was pared by 4 bases and J by 3 bases, with 10 bases of the junction left unmatched. From germline, CDR1 is MNHEY and CDR2 SMNVEV (reference sequence). Measured with immunoSEQ multiplex PCR; TCRdb has only the in-frame clones, and not every one. This table holds around 210,000 clones, roughly 90% found once. The chain couples TRBV27 to TRBJ2-7, with 9 bases fitting TRBD2. The sequencing sample was made of peripheral blood. This receptor was taken from a man in his fifties or sixties with COVID-19, enrolled during active disease. The CDR3 nucleotides are TGTGCCAGCAGTTATACAGCGGGGGGAGGTTACTACGAGCAGTACTTC. Amino acids: CASSYTAGGGYYEQYF.